The rows below give T cell receptor beta chains drawn from one sample of a study of blood T cell repertoires in COVID-19. Clones were sequenced by immunoSEQ multiplex PCR, and TCRdb holds only the in-frame ones, with some missing. The sample has about 120,000 clones; roughly 89% are singletons. The sequenced sample was peripheral blood. All receptors derive from a woman aged 55-69 years with COVID-19, enrolled during active disease. Each CDR3 is given with its conserved first and last residue. Each record gives: D gene, clone size, V gene, J gene, CDR3 protein, CDR3 DNA. The D gene is left open where the match is weak. Part of the rows lack a size; the others show once, few, many or a class for expanded clones.

D gene: NA
clone size: NA
V gene: TRBV20-1
J gene: TRBJ2-3
CDR3 protein: CSARAADTQYF
CDR3 DNA: TGCAGTGCTAGAGCAGCAGATACGCAGTATTTT

D gene: NA
clone size: NA
V gene: TRBV6-1
J gene: TRBJ2-5
CDR3 protein: CASSEALPGQETQYF
CDR3 DNA: TGTGCCAGCAGTGAAGCCCTCCCAGGACAAGAGACCCAGTACTTC

D gene: TRBD2
clone size: NA
V gene: TRBV5-5
J gene: TRBJ2-1
CDR3 protein: CASSLVGGGPYNEQFF
CDR3 DNA: TGTGCCAGCAGCTTGGTTGGCGGGGGGCCTTACAATGAGCAGTTCTTC

D gene: TRBD1
clone size: NA
V gene: TRBV19
J gene: TRBJ2-7
CDR3 protein: CASSPREGGLYEQYF
CDR3 DNA: TGTGCCAGTAGTCCCCGGGAAGGGGGCCTCTACGAGCAGTACTTC

D gene: NA
clone size: NA
V gene: TRBV6-5
J gene: TRBJ1-5
CDR3 protein: CATTGRVKPQHF
CDR3 DNA: TGTGCCACCACAGGGAGGGTGAAACCCCAGCATTTT

D gene: NA
clone size: NA
V gene: TRBV15
J gene: TRBJ1-2
CDR3 protein: CATSRDGNYGYTF
CDR3 DNA: TGTGCCACCAGCAGAGACGGGAACTATGGCTACACCTTC

D gene: TRBD1
clone size: NA
V gene: TRBV5-1
J gene: TRBJ1-1
CDR3 protein: CASSPGQENTEAFF
CDR3 DNA: TGCGCCAGCAGCCCTGGACAGGAGAACACTGAAGCTTTCTTT

D gene: TRBD1
clone size: NA
V gene: TRBV3-1/TRBV3-2
J gene: TRBJ2-7
CDR3 protein: CASSQGQNYEQYF
CDR3 DNA: TGTGCCAGCAGCCAGGGACAGAACTACGAGCAGTACTTC

D gene: TRBD2
clone size: NA
V gene: TRBV5-1
J gene: TRBJ2-1
CDR3 protein: CASSSAGTSGSYEQFF
CDR3 DNA: TGCGCCAGCAGCTCGGCCGGGACTAGCGGTAGTTATGAGCAGTTCTTC

D gene: TRBD1
clone size: NA
V gene: TRBV6-1
J gene: TRBJ1-2
CDR3 protein: CASSEHQGGYGYTF
CDR3 DNA: TGTGCCAGCAGTGAGCATCAGGGGGGCTATGGCTACACCTTC

D gene: NA
clone size: NA
V gene: TRBV5-1
J gene: TRBJ1-1
CDR3 protein: CASSYHRDTEAFF
CDR3 DNA: TGCGCCAGCAGTTACCACCGGGACACTGAAGCTTTCTTT

D gene: NA
clone size: NA
V gene: TRBV27
J gene: TRBJ2-7
CDR3 protein: CASTSPLQYEQYF
CDR3 DNA: TGTGCCAGCACTTCTCCTCTTCAGTACGAGCAGTACTTC

D gene: TRBD1
clone size: NA
V gene: TRBV5-6
J gene: TRBJ2-4
CDR3 protein: CASSRLDRALAKNIQYF
CDR3 DNA: TGTGCCAGCAGCCGACTTGACAGGGCCTTAGCCAAAAACATTCAGTACTTC

D gene: NA
clone size: NA
V gene: TRBV4-1
J gene: TRBJ2-6
CDR3 protein: CASSQDSRRSSGANVLTF
CDR3 DNA: TGCGCCAGCAGCCAAGATAGTCGACGGAGCTCTGGGGCCAACGTCCTGACTTTC

D gene: TRBD2
clone size: few
V gene: TRBV9
J gene: TRBJ2-2
CDR3 protein: CASSPRLAGGPGELFF
CDR3 DNA: TGTGCCAGCAGCCCTCGACTCGCGGGGGGGCCCGGGGAGCTGTTTTTT

D gene: NA
clone size: NA
V gene: TRBV6-1
J gene: TRBJ1-2
CDR3 protein: CASSEDWGGSLSYGYTF
CDR3 DNA: TGTGCCAGCAGTGAAGACTGGGGCGGTTCACTCAGCTATGGCTACACCTTC

D gene: NA
clone size: NA
V gene: TRBV19
J gene: TRBJ1-5
CDR3 protein: CASSSRDRGGQPQHF
CDR3 DNA: TGTGCCAGTAGCAGCCGGGACCGCGGGGGTCAGCCCCAGCATTTT

D gene: TRBD2
clone size: NA
V gene: TRBV5-4
J gene: TRBJ2-5
CDR3 protein: CASSLSGGMGETQYF
CDR3 DNA: TGTGCCAGCAGCTTGTCGGGGGGAATGGGTGAGACCCAGTACTTC

D gene: TRBD1
clone size: once
V gene: TRBV5-4
J gene: TRBJ2-5
CDR3 protein: CASSLALRQGEETQYF
CDR3 DNA: TGTGCCAGCAGCTTGGCACTAAGACAGGGGGAAGAGACCCAGTACTTC

D gene: TRBD1
clone size: NA
V gene: TRBV5-1
J gene: TRBJ2-1
CDR3 protein: CASSLAGQPYNEQFF
CDR3 DNA: TGCGCCAGCAGCTTGGCGGGACAGCCCTACAATGAGCAGTTCTTC

D gene: TRBD2
clone size: NA
V gene: TRBV19
J gene: TRBJ2-1
CDR3 protein: CASRGGGSYNEQFF
CDR3 DNA: TGTGCCAGTAGGGGCGGGGGCTCCTACAATGAGCAGTTCTTC

D gene: TRBD2
clone size: NA
V gene: TRBV23-1
J gene: TRBJ2-3
CDR3 protein: CASSQYGTGLAGGYTDTQYF
CDR3 DNA: TGCGCCAGCAGTCAATATGGTACGGGACTAGCGGGGGGTTACACAGATACGCAGTATTTT

D gene: NA
clone size: NA
V gene: TRBV2
J gene: TRBJ2-3
CDR3 protein: CASSEPQGGKDTQYF
CDR3 DNA: TGTGCCAGCAGTGAACCCCAGGGCGGTAAAGATACGCAGTATTTT

D gene: TRBD1
clone size: NA
V gene: TRBV15
J gene: TRBJ1-4
CDR3 protein: CATSREGLGQGSPRGHEKLFF
CDR3 DNA: TGTGCCACCAGCAGAGAGGGCTTGGGACAGGGGTCTCCAAGGGGTCATGAAAAACTGTTTTTT

D gene: TRBD1
clone size: NA
V gene: TRBV13
J gene: TRBJ1-3
CDR3 protein: CASRVGQDSGNTIYF
CDR3 DNA: TGTGCCAGCAGAGTCGGACAGGACTCTGGAAACACCATATATTTT

D gene: TRBD1
clone size: NA
V gene: TRBV19
J gene: TRBJ2-6
CDR3 protein: CASTGDRVLSGANVLTF
CDR3 DNA: TGTGCCAGTACCGGGGACAGGGTACTCTCTGGGGCCAACGTCCTGACTTTC

D gene: TRBD1
clone size: once
V gene: TRBV18
J gene: TRBJ1-2
CDR3 protein: CASSPAIVGQGSGYTF
CDR3 DNA: TGTGCCAGCTCACCAGCGATCGTGGGACAGGGGTCTGGCTACACCTTC

D gene: NA
clone size: NA
V gene: TRBV9
J gene: TRBJ1-3
CDR3 protein: CASSVSRAGNTIYF
CDR3 DNA: TGTGCCAGCAGCGTGAGCAGGGCTGGAAACACCATATATTTT

D gene: NA
clone size: NA
V gene: TRBV7-9
J gene: TRBJ1-2
CDR3 protein: CASSLGGVIGYTF
CDR3 DNA: TGTGCCAGCAGCTTAGGGGGGGTAATTGGCTACACCTTC

D gene: TRBD1
clone size: NA
V gene: TRBV19
J gene: TRBJ2-7
CDR3 protein: CASRPTGGVPYEQYF
CDR3 DNA: TGTGCCAGTAGACCGACAGGGGGGGTCCCCTACGAGCAGTACTTC

D gene: NA
clone size: NA
V gene: TRBV5-1
J gene: TRBJ2-7
CDR3 protein: CASSLGGTFSYEQYF
CDR3 DNA: TGCGCCAGCAGCTTGGGTGGTACATTCTCCTACGAGCAGTACTTC

D gene: NA
clone size: few
V gene: TRBV11-2
J gene: TRBJ2-2
CDR3 protein: CASSLDRNTGELFF
CDR3 DNA: TGTGCCAGCAGCTTAGACAGGAACACCGGGGAGCTGTTTTTT

D gene: TRBD1
clone size: NA
V gene: TRBV6-5
J gene: TRBJ2-7
CDR3 protein: CASSYGDRGYEQYF
CDR3 DNA: TGTGCCAGCAGTTACGGGGACAGGGGTTACGAGCAGTACTTC

D gene: NA
clone size: NA
V gene: TRBV5-1
J gene: TRBJ2-1
CDR3 protein: CASSSTRSSYNEQFF
CDR3 DNA: TGCGCCAGCAGCTCGACCCGGAGCTCCTACAATGAGCAGTTCTTC

D gene: TRBD2
clone size: once
V gene: TRBV11-2
J gene: TRBJ2-1
CDR3 protein: CASSFGGAVEQFF
CDR3 DNA: TGTGCCAGCAGCTTCGGGGGGGCCGTTGAGCAGTTCTTC

D gene: TRBD1
clone size: NA
V gene: TRBV6-5
J gene: TRBJ1-1
CDR3 protein: CASTQTGVEAFF
CDR3 DNA: TGTGCCAGCACCCAGACAGGGGTTGAAGCTTTCTTT

D gene: NA
clone size: NA
V gene: TRBV5-4
J gene: TRBJ2-6
CDR3 protein: CASNPGASGANVLTF
CDR3 DNA: TGTGCCAGCAACCCAGGGGCGTCTGGGGCCAACGTCCTGACTTTC

D gene: NA
clone size: NA
V gene: TRBV27
J gene: TRBJ1-4
CDR3 protein: CASSSTGWEKLFF
CDR3 DNA: TGTGCCAGCAGTTCAACAGGGTGGGAAAAACTGTTTTTT

D gene: NA
clone size: NA
V gene: TRBV4-2
J gene: TRBJ2-1
CDR3 protein: CASSQGGPYNEQFF
CDR3 DNA: TGTGCCAGCAGCCAAGGCGGGCCCTACAATGAGCAGTTCTTC

D gene: TRBD1
clone size: NA
V gene: TRBV19
J gene: TRBJ1-2
CDR3 protein: CASSPRGTGNYGYTF
CDR3 DNA: TGTGCCAGTTCCCCTAGGGGGACAGGGAACTATGGCTACACCTTC

D gene: TRBD2
clone size: NA
V gene: TRBV5-1
J gene: TRBJ2-1
CDR3 protein: CASRLGLAGEQFF
CDR3 DNA: TGCGCCAGCAGGCTCGGACTAGCGGGGGAGCAGTTCTTC

D gene: NA
clone size: once
V gene: TRBV4-1
J gene: TRBJ2-7
CDR3 protein: CASSQEGGFYEQYF
CDR3 DNA: TGCGCCAGCAGCCAAGAAGGAGGGTTCTACGAGCAGTACTTC

D gene: TRBD1
clone size: NA
V gene: TRBV10-3
J gene: TRBJ1-1
CDR3 protein: CAISADREYAEAFF
CDR3 DNA: TGTGCCATCAGTGCCGACAGGGAGTACGCTGAAGCTTTCTTT

D gene: NA
clone size: NA
V gene: TRBV5-5
J gene: TRBJ2-6
CDR3 protein: CASSFSSASGANVLTF
CDR3 DNA: TGTGCCAGCAGCTTTAGTTCCGCGTCTGGGGCCAACGTCCTGACTTTC